The 21 T cell receptor beta chains below come from one sample, sequenced in a study of T cell changes during pregnancy in multiple sclerosis. Data came from immunoSEQ multiplex PCR; TCRdb stores just in-frame clones and leaves some out. In the table there are about 73,000 clones, 85% to 95% of which are singletons. The source was peripheral blood, collected in the second trimester of pregnancy. Source of these receptors: a female donor in good health, enrolled as a control in a pregnancy study.

This chain links TRBV14 with TRBJ2-1; D perhaps matches TRBD2 (6 bases). V gave up 0 bases and J gave up 7 bases, with 13 bases separating them. This CDR3 contains 15 residues. The V gene's germline CDR1 is SGHDN and CDR2 FVKESK. The CDR3 is CASSQEGAGSNEQFF. The CDR3, as DNA: TGTGCCAGCAGCCAAGAAGGGGCGGGGAGTAATGAGCAGTTCTTC.

This clone was counted once. The genes are TRBV5-4 and TRBJ1-2; 8 bases fit TRBD1. Germline CDR1 reads SGHNT; CDR2 reads YYREEE (reference sequence). After removal of 4 bases from V and 4 bases from J, the junction contained 9 bases not matched to a gene. The length of the CDR3 is 15 residues. Here the CDR3 reads CASSPSGGAGYGYTF. The DNA of the CDR3 is TGTGCCAGCAGCCCATCAGGGGGCGCTGGCTATGGCTACACCTTC.

The J gene is TRBJ2-1, the V gene TRBV18, with TRBD2 identical over 7 bases. The junction had 10 bases not matched to a gene; V was cut back by 0 bases and J by 8 bases. The CDR3 contains 16 residues. Germline V CDR1 and CDR2: KGHSH, LQKENI. The CDR3 DNA sequence: TGTGCCAGCTCACCACCCGAGCGGGGAATCGAGGATGAGCAGTTCTTC. Its protein is CASSPPERGIEDEQFF.

The genes are TRBV4-3 and TRBJ2-6; D gene ambiguous. Germline CDR1 is LGHNA and CDR2 is YSLEER. The length of the CDR3 is 17 residues. V lost 2 bases, J lost 1 base, and 12 bases lay in between. The CDR3 sequence is CASSQLTTQSGANVLTF. The CDR3 DNA is TGCGCCAGCAGCCAACTTACTACCCAATCTGGGGCCAACGTCCTGACTTTC.

This chain uses TRBV9 with TRBJ2-7; 10 bases align to TRBD2. There are 16 residues in the CDR3. Germline CDR1 is SGDLS and CDR2 is YYNGEE. The V segment lost 0 bases and the J segment 2 bases; nucleotides outside the gene matches: 5. CDR3 sequence reads: CASSVALAGSPYEQYF. In DNA form, the CDR3 reads TGTGCCAGCAGCGTAGCACTAGCGGGGAGCCCCTACGAGCAGTACTTC.

Points on this clone: The junction departs from the called germline gene at one end, perhaps through a read error. The rearrangement links TRBV7-7 to TRBJ2-3, with 9 bases aligning to TRBD1. The CDR3 spans 14 residues. Looked up from germline, CDR1 is SSHAT and CDR2 is FNYEAQ (reference sequence). The CDR3 DNA follows: TGTGCTAGCAGTACAGGGGGCGTTGGGGATACGCAGTATTTT. Protein sequence: CASSTGGVGDTQYF.

The CDR3 sequence: CASSQGTGVFGTF. The CDR3 coding sequence is TGTGCCAGCAGCCAGGGGACAGGGGTTTTCGGGACCTTC. The chain couples TRBV5-6 to TRBJ1-2, with TRBD1 matching over 10 bases. The CDR3 length is 13 residues. Germline CDR1 SGHDT, CDR2 YYEEEE. Trimming at V came to 4 bases and at J to 14 bases, leaving 11 bases not matched to a gene.

The chain employs TRBV30 and TRBJ1-2; tentative D call: TRBD1 (6 bases). The germline V gene has CDR1 GTSNPN and CDR2 SVGIG (reference sequence). The CDR3 sequence is 16 residues long. V was cut by 0 bases and J by 4 bases, with 18 bases left in between. In nucleotides, the CDR3 is TGTGCCTGGAGTGTACTCAGGCTGGACAGTCTCTATGGCTACACCTTC. It yields the protein CAWSVLRLDSLYGYTF.

V usage is TRBV2 and J usage is TRBJ1-2, with TRBD1 as a possible D gene (6 bases). The CDR3 runs 14 residues. The germline gives CDR1 SNHLY, CDR2 FYNNEI. V lost 0 bases to trimming and J lost 4 bases, with 9 bases between them. DNA of the CDR3: TGTGCCAGCAGTGAAGCGGGACACGGCTATGGCTACACCTTC. Translation gives CASSEAGHGYGYTF.

The rearrangement joins TRBV18 to TRBJ2-5; 7 bases are shared with TRBD1. The CDR3 has 14 amino acids. The V segment lost 6 bases and the J segment 5 bases; nucleotides outside the gene matches: 9. The V gene's germline CDR1 is KGHSH and CDR2 LQKENI. This CDR3 reads CASSQQTGQETQYF. CDR3 nucleotide sequence: TGTGCCAGCTCTCAACAGACAGGGCAGGAGACCCAGTACTTC.

V gene TRBV15 combines with J gene TRBJ2-7, with a weak D call TRBD1 (6 bases). The CDR3 is made up of 14 amino acids. The germline CDR1 and CDR2 sequences are LNHNV and YYDKDF (reference sequence). Trimming took off 2 bases at V and 4 bases at J, with 12 bases between the two ends. The CDR3, as DNA: TGTGCCACCAGCAGATACGGGACACCATACGAGCAGTACTTC. It specifies CATSRYGTPYEQYF. The full variable domain, with the rest looked up from reference TRBV15 and TRBJ2-7, is DAMVIQNPRYQVTQFGKPVTLSCSQTLNHNVMYWYQQKSSQAPKLLFHYYDKDFNNEADTPDNFQSRRPNTSFCFLDIRSPGLGDTAMYLCATSRYGTPYEQYFGPGTRLTVT.

The table lists this clone with a count of one. This rearrangement joins TRBV7-2 to TRBJ1-5, with D unresolved. The CDR3 spans 16 residues. Per germline, CDR1 SGHTA and CDR2 FQGNSA. V was trimmed by 1 base and J by 1 base, leaving 11 bases between them. The CDR3 sequence: CASSLGHSGSNQPQHF. CDR3 bases: TGTGCCAGCAGCTTAGGACATTCGGGGAGCAATCAGCCCCAGCATTTT.

The rearrangement links TRBV5-4 to TRBJ1-1; TRBD1 matches at 9 bases. The germline V gene has CDR1 SGHNT and CDR2 YYREEE (reference sequence). CDR3 length: 14 residues. J was trimmed by 2 bases and V by 5 bases; bases with no gene match: 4. Here the CDR3 DNA reads TGTGCCAGCAGTTGGGACAGGGCCAACACTGAAGCTTTCTTT. It yields the protein CASSWDRANTEAFF. The full variable domain, rest sourced from reference TRBV5-4 and TRBJ1-1, is ETGVTQSPTHLIKTRGQQVTLRCSSQSGHNTVSWYQQALGQGPQFIFQYYREEENGRGNFPPRFSGLQFPNYSSELNVNALELDDSALYLCASSWDRANTEAFFGQGTRLTVV.

This clone was detected once. V and J are TRBV9 and TRBJ2-3, with D perhaps matching TRBD2 (7 bases). This CDR3 comprises 15 residues. With 4 bases removed from V and 2 bases from J, the gap between germline ends came to 14 bases. The germline CDR1 and CDR2 sequences are SGDLS and YYNGEE. CDR3 coding DNA: TGTGCCAGCAGCCCAGGTGGGGGGGCCACAGATACGCAGTATTTT. Translation: CASSPGGGATDTQYF.

This chain connects TRBV20-1 to TRBJ2-7, with D perhaps matching TRBD1 (5 bases). The CDR3 has 11 residues. Germline V lookup: CDR1 DFQATT, CDR2 SNEGSKA (reference sequence). The V gene lost 5 bases and the J gene lost 6 bases, with 11 bases spanning the gap. The CDR3: CSARTGSEQYF. The CDR3 nucleotides are TGCAGTGCTCGTACAGGTTCCGAGCAGTACTTC.

This chain joins TRBV28 and TRBJ2-7; 11 bases are shared with TRBD1. The CDR3 spans 16 residues. Germline CDR1 reads MDHEN; CDR2 reads SYDVKM. J lost 2 bases, V lost 5 bases, and 8 bases had no gene match. Here the CDR3 DNA reads TGTGCCAGCAGTCCGACTGGGACAGGGGGGCCCTACGAGCAGTACTTC. Amino acids: CASSPTGTGGPYEQYF.

The chain links TRBV19 to TRBJ1-3; D uncertain. V was shortened by 2 bases and J by 0 bases, with 17 bases between the two germline ends. The CDR3 has 18 residues. Germline V gene lookup returns CDR1 LNHDA and CDR2 SQIVND (reference sequence). The CDR3 here is CASSIRAIVGVSGNTIYF. The CDR3 DNA sequence: TGTGCCAGTAGTATACGGGCAATTGTCGGGGTCTCTGGAAACACCATATATTTT.

V is TRBV5-1 and J is TRBJ1-2; D perhaps matches TRBD1 (5 bases). Per germline, CDR1 SGHRS and CDR2 YFSETQ. Trimming shortened V by 4 bases and J by 2 bases, and 12 bases separated the two germline ends. The CDR3 loop spans 14 amino acids. The CDR3 bases are TGCGCCAGCAGCCCGCTCAGGGTAAACTATGGCTACACCTTC. This sequence encodes CASSPLRVNYGYTF.

This clone was seen a handful of times. The chain links TRBV2 to TRBJ1-1; a weak D match, TRBD1 (6 bases). V shed 7 bases and J shed 1 base, with 10 bases lying between them. The CDR3 is made up of 13 amino acids. The germline gives CDR1 SNHLY, CDR2 FYNNEI. The CDR3 sequence is CASNRETNTEAFF. The CDR3, as DNA: TGTGCCAGCAACAGGGAGACGAACACTGAAGCTTTCTTT.

The chain is built from TRBV28 and TRBJ2-7; maybe TRBD2 (7 bases). The CDR3 contains 14 residues. Germline loops: CDR1 MDHEN, CDR2 SYDVKM. The V end was cut by 2 bases, the J end by 7 bases, with 15 bases between. The CDR3 DNA reads TGTGCCAGCAGTTTACCCGGGGGGCCGGGGGAGCAGTACTTC. Translation gives CASSLPGGPGEQYF.

J is TRBJ1-2 and V is TRBV29-1, with D unclear. The CDR3 totals 11 residues. Trimming shortened V by 4 bases and J by 6 bases, and 9 bases separated the two germline ends. In germline, CDR1 is SQVTM, CDR2 ANQGSEA. The DNA of the CDR3 is TGCAGCGTTGTCGAGGGAGATGGCTACACCTTC. Amino acid sequence: CSVVEGDGYTF.